This TCR beta chain was observed in a study of blood T cells in healthy people across ages. Findings and limits, study-wide: Any changes in expanded clonotypes were possibly confounded, as donor CMV status remained unknown. Because sorting was not performed, PBMCs prevented conclusive naive versus antigen-experienced comparison. Long-lived donors had more naive CD4+ cells and higher diversity than aged donors.

CDR3 length: 15 residues. V dropped 5 bases and J dropped 1; count of bases not matched to a gene: 7. The germline gives CDR1 SGHTA, CDR2 FQGNSA. This clonotype has a handful of counts. The antigen remains unidentified. Alongside a J-beta primer mix, a sample-barcoded 5' primer served in a second PCR lasting about 6 to 12 cycles. One entry per CDR3 protein results from TCRdb running MiXCR on the 5' RACE reads. This repertoire shows about 800,000 distinct CDR3 sequences, roughly 64% found once; its top ten account for approximately 23%. This clonotype originated in a man aged 25 to 40 in good health. The sequenced material came from blood. The V and J genes are TRBV7-2 and TRBJ2-5, with 7 bases identical to TRBD2. The CDR3 spells CASSGATSVQETQYF. CDR3 bases: TGTGCCAGCAGCGGAGCTACTAGCGTCCAAGAGACCCAGTACTTC.